The next 13 T cell receptor beta chains were all read from a single sample in a study of cytomegalovirus exposure and HLA in healthy donors. 60 Vbeta and 13 Jbeta primers were used in PCR. Using immunoSEQ multiplex PCR, the repertoire was profiled, and TCRdb retains in-frame clones only, with some absent. The table lists 150,000 or so clones, 60% to 85% of them singletons. The specimen sequenced was PBMCs. Every receptor here comes from a man in his forties in good health and CMV-seropositive.

The rearrangement uses TRBV18 and TRBJ1-1; D not certain. CDR3 length equals 15 residues. Germline values: CDR1 KGHSH, CDR2 LQKENI. V lost 0 bases, J lost 1 base, and 9 bases lay in between. The CDR3 DNA reads as TGTGCCAGCTCACCACCGATCAGTTCGAACACTGAAGCTTTCTTT. It yields the protein CASSPPISSNTEAFF.

This rearrangement joins TRBV18 to TRBJ2-2; 10 bases map to TRBD2. This CDR3 has 20 amino acids. Trimming removed 0 bases from V and 4 bases from J; junction bases left unmatched: 14. Per germline, CDR1 KGHSH and CDR2 LQKENI. The CDR3 loop reads CASSPPREESGRAGTGELFF. CDR3 DNA sequence: TGTGCCAGCTCACCACCCCGCGAGGAGAGCGGGAGGGCGGGCACCGGGGAGCTGTTTTTT.

The gene calls are TRBV5-4 and TRBJ1-1; 8 bases map to TRBD1. The CDR3 consists of 14 residues. CDR1 is SGHNT, CDR2 YYREEE, per germline (reference sequence). V shed 8 bases, J shed 2 bases, and the junction held 8 bases outside the gene matches. CDR3 nucleotide sequence: TGTGCCAGTAACATTCAGGGGGCAAACACTGAAGCTTTCTTT. Protein product: CASNIQGANTEAFF.

The rearrangement links TRBV19 to TRBJ1-1; D is undetermined. Trimming cost V 1 base and J 1 base, with 7 bases left between them. The CDR3 spans 14 residues. CDR1 LNHDA and CDR2 SQIVND come from the germline V gene (reference sequence). As DNA, the CDR3 is TGTGCCAGTAGTATAGTGGCAGGGAACACTGAAGCTTTCTTT. Translation: CASSIVAGNTEAFF. The full variable domain, rest sourced from reference TRBV19 and TRBJ1-1, is DGGITQSPKYLFRKEGQNVTLSCEQNLNHDAMYWYRQDPGQGLRLIYYSQIVNDFQKGDIAEGYSVSREKKESFPLTVTSAQKNPTAFYLCASSIVAGNTEAFFGQGTRLTVV.

V usage is TRBV5-8 and J usage is TRBJ1-6; 7 bases are a match to TRBD1. The CDR3 is 15 residues long. Germline CDR1 SGHTS, CDR2 YDEGEE. The V and J ends lost 4 bases and 7 bases, in that order; junction bases with no gene match: 8. The CDR3 protein is CASSPKGQRNSPLHF. The DNA of the CDR3 is TGTGCCAGCAGCCCGAAGGGACAGCGAAATTCACCCCTCCACTTT.

The V gene is TRBV27, the J gene TRBJ2-7; TRBD2 matches 8 bases. CDR3 size: 14 residues. V was clipped by 4 bases and J by 2 bases; unmatched bases: 4. Germline CDR1 reads MNHEY; CDR2 reads SMNVEV (reference sequence). CDR3: CASSYTSGTYEQYF. DNA for the CDR3: TGTGCCAGCAGTTACACTAGCGGAACCTACGAGCAGTACTTC.

The rearrangement joins TRBV6-5 to TRBJ1-2; D gene ambiguous. Germline-derived CDR1 and CDR2 are MNHEY and SVGAGI. V lost 2 bases and J lost 3, with 7 bases in between. This CDR3 is built from 13 residues. The DNA for the CDR3 is TGTGCCAGCAGTTACCGGCGGGACTATGGCTACACCTTC. It encodes CASSYRRDYGYTF.

Only one count was recorded for this clone. The rearrangement links TRBV7-9 to TRBJ1-3; a possible D gene is TRBD1 (5 bases). V lost 3 bases, J lost 0 bases, and 12 bases lay in between. CDR1 and CDR2 from the germline V gene are SEHNR and FQNEAQ (reference sequence). The CDR3 spans 16 residues. The CDR3 bases are TGTGCCAGCAGCTTTCTTCGGGACTCCTCTGGAAACACCATATATTTT. Residues: CASSFLRDSSGNTIYF.

This sequence joins TRBV7-2 and TRBJ2-2, with TRBD2 matching 8 bases. The CDR3 runs to 15 residues. CDR1 is SGHTA, CDR2 FQGNSA, per germline. After removal of 6 bases from V and 4 bases from J, the junction contained 7 bases not matched to a gene. CDR3 protein: CASRMPSGSTGELFF. As DNA, the CDR3 is TGTGCCAGCAGAATGCCTAGCGGGTCCACCGGGGAGCTGTTTTTT.

Here the CDR3 reads CASSLFLAGADTGELFF. DNA for the CDR3: TGTGCCAGCAGCTTATTCCTAGCGGGAGCGGACACCGGGGAGCTGTTTTTT. The chain employs TRBV11-1 and TRBJ2-2; 10 positions agree with TRBD2. V shed 2 bases, J shed 3 bases, and the junction held 6 bases outside the gene matches. Germline V lookup: CDR1 SGHAT, CDR2 FQDESV (reference sequence). The CDR3 spans 17 residues.

This clone was seen only once. The rearrangement joins TRBV9 to TRBJ1-4; 9 bases fit TRBD1. The CDR3 covers 16 residues. CDR1 and CDR2 from the germline V gene are SGDLS and YYNGEE. V was clipped by 4 bases and J by 7 bases; unmatched bases: 11. CDR3 region: CASSTSPTGGGEKLFF. In DNA, the CDR3 is TGTGCCAGCAGCACATCCCCGACAGGGGGAGGTGAAAAACTGTTTTTT.

The J gene is TRBJ2-2, the V gene TRBV4-1; TRBD2 matches at 7 bases. With V trimmed by 10 bases and J by 1 base, 3 bases remained unmatched. Germline lookup yields CDR1 MGHRA and CDR2 YSYEKL. This CDR3 spans 13 amino acids. CDR3 sequence reads: CATRGENTGELFF. The CDR3 nucleotides are TGCGCCACCCGGGGGGAGAACACCGGGGAGCTGTTTTTT.

This chain uses TRBV11-1 with TRBJ1-3; the D gene is possibly TRBD1 (6 bases). The V and J ends lost 3 bases and 7 bases respectively, with 13 bases between them. Per the germline V gene, CDR1 is SGHAT and CDR2 is FQDESV (reference sequence). The CDR3 sequence is 14 residues long. Written as DNA, the CDR3 is TGTGCCAGCAGCTTTGGGACAAAGCTCAACACCATATATTTT. It yields the protein CASSFGTKLNTIYF. Filled out from reference TRBV11-1 and TRBJ1-3, the complete variable domain reads EAEVAQSPRYKITEKSQAVAFWCDPISGHATLYWYRQILGQGPELLVQFQDESVVDDSQLPKDRFSAERLKGVDSTLKIQPAELGDSAMYLCASSFGTKLNTIYFGEGSWLTVV.